The 17 T cell receptor beta chains given below trace back to one sample, sequenced in a study of blood T cell repertoires in COVID-19. Libraries were prepared by immunoSEQ multiplex PCR; TCRdb keeps only in-frame clonotypes and omits some of them. The profile shows 380,000 or so clones, around 90% of them singletons. The material sequenced was PBMCs or T cells enriched from blood (not recorded which). These TCRs come from a woman aged 40 to 55 with acute COVID-19.

The chain is built from TRBV11-2 and TRBJ2-1; 8 positions match TRBD2. Per the germline V gene, CDR1 is SGHAT and CDR2 is FQNNGV. V trimming: 10 bases; J trimming: 0 bases; junction bases outside the gene matches: 8. The CDR3 contains 15 residues. The CDR3 sequence: CATTGGVSSYNEQFF. The CDR3 DNA follows: TGTGCCACCACGGGGGGGGTAAGCTCCTACAATGAGCAGTTCTTC.

The chain joins TRBV11-2 to TRBJ2-1; D is unresolved. The CDR3 consists of 13 residues. CDR1 is SGHAT and CDR2 is FQNNGV in the germline V gene. Trimming removed 1 base from V and 9 bases from J, with 10 bases in between. Here the CDR3 DNA reads TGTGCCAGCAGCTTAGGTTCCTATAGTGAGCAGTTCTTC. This sequence encodes CASSLGSYSEQFF.

Only one count was recorded for this clone. CDR3 loop: CASSPDGAAYNEQFF. In nucleotides, the CDR3 is TGTGCCAGCAGCCCTGATGGGGCGGCCTACAATGAGCAGTTCTTC. The chain joins TRBV9 to TRBJ2-1; D is perhaps TRBD1 (5 bases). Germline V gene sequence: CDR1 SGDLS, CDR2 YYNGEE. This CDR3 is built from 15 residues. Trimming removed 4 bases from V and 2 bases from J, with 13 bases in between. The entire variable domain, with the rest obtained from reference TRBV9 and TRBJ2-1, is as follows: DSGVTQTPKHLITATGQRVTLRCSPRSGDLSVYWYQQSLDQGLQFLIQYYNGEERAKGNILERFSAQQFPDLHSELNLSSLELGDSALYFCASSPDGAAYNEQFFGPGTRLTVL.

This clone was picked up a small number of times. This chain joins TRBV7-8 and TRBJ2-1, with 16 bases lining up with TRBD2. This CDR3 region has 17 residues. After removal of 4 bases from V and 8 bases from J, the junction contained 8 bases not matched to a gene. Germline V gene data show CDR1 as SGHVS and CDR2 as FQNEAQ. In DNA, the CDR3 is TGTGCCAGCAGCTGGGGACTAGCGGGGGGGCACTTAGATGAGCAGTTCTTC. It translates to CASSWGLAGGHLDEQFF.

This chain connects TRBV2 to TRBJ2-5; 13 nucleotides agree with TRBD2. V shed 5 bases and J 6 bases; nucleotides not matched to a gene: 3. The CDR3 has 14 amino acids. The V gene's germline CDR1 is SNHLY and CDR2 FYNNEI. This chain's CDR3 is CASSSLAGGQTQYF. The CDR3 DNA is TGTGCCAGCAGTTCACTAGCGGGGGGGCAGACCCAGTACTTC.

This clone was found a few times. The rearrangement joins TRBV12-3 or TRBV12-4 to TRBJ1-5; TRBD1 matches at 8 bases. This CDR3 region has 12 residues. V gave up 7 bases and J gave up 9 bases; unmatched junction bases: 5. The chain's CDR3 is CASTQQGVPQHF. The CDR3, as DNA: TGTGCCAGCACCCAACAGGGGGTGCCCCAGCATTTT.

CDR3 nucleotide sequence: TGTGCCAGCAGCTGGGGTCAGGGGTTGATTACTGAAGCTTTCTTT. Its protein product is CASSWGQGLITEAFF. The chain uses TRBV7-9 and TRBJ1-1, with D possibly being TRBD1 (6 bases). V lost 4 bases, J lost 5 bases, and 17 bases lay in between. The germline V gene encodes CDR1 SEHNR and CDR2 FQNEAQ (reference sequence). CDR3 size: 15 residues. Based on the CDR3 plus reference TRBV7-9 and TRBJ1-1, the full variable domain is DTGVSQNPRHKITKRGQNVTFRCDPISEHNRLYWYRQTLGQGPEFLTYFQNEAQLEKSRLLSDRFSAERPKGSFSTLEIQRTEQGDSAMYLCASSWGQGLITEAFFGQGTRLTVV.

This clone was seen a single time. The V gene is TRBV5-6, the J gene TRBJ1-3; 7 nucleotides agree with TRBD1. From germline, CDR1 is SGHDT and CDR2 YYEEEE. The CDR3 runs to 15 residues. The J segment lost 4 bases and the V segment lost 0 bases, leaving 4 bases of the junction unmatched. Written as DNA, the CDR3 is TGTGCCAGCAGCTTGGTTGGGACAGACGGAAACACCATATATTTT. Amino acid sequence: CASSLVGTDGNTIYF.

This chain joins TRBV11-3 and TRBJ1-1, with D possibly matching TRBD1 (5 bases). The germline gives CDR1 SGHNT, CDR2 YENEEA. The CDR3 extends over 15 amino acids. V lost 5 bases to trimming and J lost 5 bases, with 18 bases between them. CDR3 sequence reads: CASSLKQGVGTEAFF. The CDR3 DNA follows: TGTGCCAGCAGCCTAAAGCAGGGTGTTGGAACTGAAGCTTTCTTT.

The chain has TRBV6-6 and TRBJ1-2; the match to TRBD1 covers 7 bases. The junction had 6 bases not matched to a gene; V was cut back by 0 bases and J by 8 bases. This CDR3 contains 14 residues. Germline CDR1 is MNHNY and CDR2 is SVGAGI (reference sequence). The CDR3 DNA follows: TGTGCCAGCAGTTACTCCACAGGGGCCGGCGGCTACACCTTC. Translated: CASSYSTGAGGYTF.

The chain links TRBV9 to TRBJ2-1; possibly TRBD2 for D (6 bases). CDR3 length: 15 residues. The V end was cut by 0 bases, the J end by 5 bases, with 12 bases between. Germline assignment: CDR1 SGDLS and CDR2 YYNGEE. In DNA form, the CDR3 reads TGTGCCAGCAGCGTAGACGGACTACTCCACAATGAGCAGTTCTTC. Its translation: CASSVDGLLHNEQFF. The entire variable domain, with the rest obtained from reference TRBV9 and TRBJ2-1, is as follows: DSGVTQTPKHLITATGQRVTLRCSPRSGDLSVYWYQQSLDQGLQFLIQYYNGEERAKGNILERFSAQQFPDLHSELNLSSLELGDSALYFCASSVDGLLHNEQFFGPGTRLTVL.

The gene calls are TRBV27 and TRBJ1-5, with 7 nucleotides matching TRBD1. The CDR3 has 17 amino acids. J gave up 0 bases and V 5 bases, and 10 bases lay outside the gene matches. Germline values: CDR1 MNHEY, CDR2 SMNVEV (reference sequence). The CDR3 reads CASSAKTGSYSNQPQHF. In DNA form, the CDR3 reads TGTGCCAGCAGTGCCAAGACAGGGAGCTATAGCAATCAGCCCCAGCATTTT.

In this sample, this clone turned up once. J is TRBJ2-5 and V is TRBV6-5, with D possibly matching TRBD1 (6 bases). The CDR3 is made up of 13 amino acids. Trimming took off 10 bases at V and 7 bases at J, with 19 bases between the two ends. Germline V gives CDR1 MNHEY, CDR2 SVGAGI. Written as DNA, the CDR3 is TGTGCCACAGGGTACAGGGCATCAAGGACCCAGTACTTC. It specifies CATGYRASRTQYF.

This clone was seen just once. The chain has TRBV10-3 and TRBJ1-1; weak D call: TRBD1 (5 bases). The CDR3 is 14 residues long. V was pared by 7 bases and J by 0 bases, with 12 bases between. The germline gives CDR1 ENHRY, CDR2 SYGVKD. The CDR3 sequence: CAIIAGALNTEAFF. In nucleotides, the CDR3 is TGTGCCATCATCGCTGGGGCTTTGAACACTGAAGCTTTCTTT.

V gene TRBV7-8 combines with J gene TRBJ2-3; 9 nucleotides agree with TRBD2. The CDR3 loop spans 16 amino acids. The V and J ends lost 3 bases and 6 bases, in that order; junction bases with no gene match: 10. Germline V gene sequence: CDR1 SGHVS, CDR2 FQNEAQ. DNA for the CDR3: TGTGCCAGCAGCTTGCTGCGGGGGGGCCTTACTGATACGCAGTATTTT. Its protein is CASSLLRGGLTDTQYF.

This chain's CDR3 is CASSSIVGGNTEAFF. CDR3 DNA sequence: TGTGCCAGCAGCTCTATCGTGGGAGGGAACACTGAAGCTTTCTTT. This chain uses TRBV9 with TRBJ1-1; D is unresolved. CDR1 and CDR2 (germline): SGDLS, YYNGEE. The CDR3 runs to 15 residues. The V end was cut by 4 bases, the J end by 1 base, with 14 bases between.

V is TRBV7-8 and J is TRBJ1-4; D may be TRBD1 (6 bases). CDR1 is SGHVS and CDR2 is FQNEAQ in the germline V gene. With 3 bases removed from V and 5 bases from J, the gap between germline ends came to 22 bases. CDR3 length equals 18 residues. CDR3 sequence reads: CASSLGPATGHKNEKLFF. Written as DNA, the CDR3 is TGTGCCAGCAGCTTGGGTCCCGCGACGGGACATAAAAATGAAAAACTGTTTTTT.